Listed here are 9 T cell receptor beta chains from one sample, sequenced in a study of T cells in Graves' hyperthyroidism and ophthalmopathy. There were TCR beta CDR3 regions amplified from RNA transcripts. An initial round of RT-PCR targeting the TCR CDR3 relied on the HTBI primer set. TCRdb passed the multiplex PCR reads through MiXCR, listing each CDR3 protein once. The sample lists hundreds of thousands of distinct CDR3 sequences; 15% to 18% were seen once. The material sequenced was blood. The receptor set was obtained from a woman in her late teens or twenties with Graves' hyperthyroidism.

This clonotype was seen only a few times. The chain is built from TRBV18 and TRBJ2-5; TRBD1 or TRBD2 may be the D gene (5 bases each). Germline CDR1 and CDR2: KGHSH and LQKENI. V dropped 3 bases and J dropped 4 bases, with 18 bases sitting between them. The CDR3 loop spans 16 amino acids. The CDR3 DNA follows: TGTGCCAGCTCACCTTGGCAGGGCTTTCGGGGAGAGACCCAGTACTTC. Translating it yields CASSPWQGFRGETQYF. The variable domain in full, completed from reference TRBV18 and TRBJ2-5, reads NAGVMQNPRHLVRRRGQEARLRCSPMKGHSHVYWYRQLPEEGLKFMVYLQKENIIDESGMPKERFSAEFPKEGPSILRIQQVVRGDSAAYFCASSPWQGFRGETQYFGPGTRLLVL.

This clonotype appeared many times. The J gene is TRBJ1-1, the V gene TRBV11-3, with a weak D call TRBD1 (5 bases). Germline V gene data show CDR1 as SGHNT and CDR2 as YENEEA. V gave up 6 bases and J gave up 1 base, with 21 bases separating them. The CDR3 covers 17 residues. CDR3 sequence reads: CASSLATGSGRNTEAFF. As DNA, the CDR3 is TGTGCCAGCAGTTTGGCCACAGGCTCTGGGCGGAACACTGAAGCTTTCTTT.

This clonotype has a count of ten or more. The CDR3 bases are TGTGCCAGCAGTGAACGATCAGGGCTTAGTGACAATGAGCAGTTCTTC. Protein sequence: CASSERSGLSDNEQFF. This chain uses TRBV6-1 with TRBJ2-1, with D possibly matching TRBD1 (5 bases). The CDR3 runs to 16 residues. In germline, CDR1 is MNHNS, CDR2 SASEGT. Trimming took 2 bases from V and 5 from J, leaving 16 bases between them.

The sample holds many counts of this clonotype. The genes are TRBV2 and TRBJ1-4; TRBD1 might be the D (5 bases). V gave up 4 bases and J gave up 3 bases, with 9 bases separating them. CDR3 size: 14 residues. From germline, CDR1 is SNHLY and CDR2 FYNNEI. The DNA for the CDR3 is TGTGCCAGCAGTGGGGGGAGAGCTAATGAAAAACTGTTTTTT. As protein: CASSGGRANEKLFF.

This clonotype was recorded many times. J is TRBJ1-2 and V is TRBV28; 7 bases are shared with TRBD1. V shed 6 bases and J 3 bases; nucleotides not matched to a gene: 13. The CDR3 totals 16 residues. Per germline, CDR1 MDHEN and CDR2 SYDVKM. CDR3 amino acids: CASSPPGTAYHYGYTF. In DNA form, the CDR3 reads TGTGCCAGCAGCCCACCCGGGACAGCCTACCACTATGGCTACACCTTC.

The sample holds many counts of this clonotype. The chain combines TRBV7-4 with TRBJ1-2; maybe TRBD1 (5 bases). V lost 6 bases to trimming and J lost 3 bases, with 17 bases between them. The CDR3 is 15 residues long. CDR1 and CDR2 from the germline V gene are SGHVT and SQSDAQ. CDR3 sequence: CASRPLGPPDYGYTF. The CDR3, as DNA: TGTGCCAGCAGGCCTTTGGGACCCCCGGACTATGGCTACACCTTC.

This chain connects TRBV6-5 to TRBJ1-6; 7 positions agree with TRBD1. Germline CDR1 reads MNHEY; CDR2 reads SVGAGI. The CDR3 spans 18 residues. The ends lost 0 bases at V and 0 bases at J; junction bases unmatched: 5. The CDR3 sequence is CASSYSRTGSSYNSPLHF. The CDR3 nucleotides read TGTGCCAGCAGTTACTCCCGGACAGGAAGCTCCTATAATTCACCCCTCCACTTT.

This clonotype occurred many times. V and J are TRBV5-1 and TRBJ2-7; D is ambiguous. In germline, CDR1 is SGHRS, CDR2 YFSETQ. The CDR3 has 15 residues. V was cut by 0 bases and J by 3 bases, with 13 bases left in between. Here the CDR3 DNA reads TGCGCCAGCAGCTTGGATCCTCGGCGGAGCTACGAGCAGTACTTC. Translation: CASSLDPRRSYEQYF. Full variable domain (missing parts from reference TRBV5-1 and TRBJ2-7): KAGVTQTPRYLIKTRGQQVTLSCSPISGHRSVSWYQQTPGQGLQFLFEYFSETQRNKGNFPGRFSGRQFSNSRSEMNVSTLELGDSALYLCASSLDPRRSYEQYFGPGTRLTVT.

The table lists this clonotype with many counts. This chain joins TRBV20-1 and TRBJ2-1; no clear D gene. V was trimmed by 1 base and J by 5 bases, leaving 18 bases between them. CDR1 and CDR2 (germline): DFQATT, SNEGSKA (reference sequence). The CDR3 is made up of 16 amino acids. The CDR3: CSARARSAQGHNEQFF. The CDR3 DNA reads TGCAGTGCTAGAGCTCGGAGCGCCCAAGGTCACAATGAGCAGTTCTTC.